These 15 T cell receptor beta chains originate from one sample sequenced in a study of siplizumab effects on memory and regulatory T cells. Here immunoSEQ multiplex PCR was the method, and the copy in TCRdb shows in-frame clones only, minus some. The data contain about 100,000 clones, around 94% of them singletons. Sequences were obtained from Tregs sorted from blood. The receptors derive from a human donor in good health.

Regarding this clone: Other nucleotide sequences in the sample specify the same CDR3. The chain links TRBV18 to TRBJ2-2; D remains ambiguous. In germline, CDR1 is KGHSH, CDR2 LQKENI. Trimming removed 2 bases at V and 2 bases at J, with 0 bases between. The CDR3 sequence is 12 residues long. The CDR3 spells CASSPNTGELFF. For the CDR3, the DNA is TGTGCCAGCTCACCAAACACCGGGGAGCTGTTTTTT. The whole variable domain, remainder taken from reference TRBV18 and TRBJ2-2, is NAGVMQNPRHLVRRRGQEARLRCSPMKGHSHVYWYRQLPEEGLKFMVYLQKENIIDESGMPKERFSAEFPKEGPSILRIQQVVRGDSAAYFCASSPNTGELFFGEGSRLTVL.

The chain is built from TRBV6-5 and TRBJ2-6; either TRBD1 or TRBD2 may supply D (5 bases each). The CDR3 length is 16 residues. Germline V gives CDR1 MNHEY, CDR2 SVGAGI. The V end lost 1 base, the J end lost 2 bases, and 9 bases lay between the germline ends. CDR3: CASSYLLGAGANVLTF. The DNA of the CDR3 is TGTGCCAGCAGTTACTTACTGGGGGCTGGGGCCAACGTCCTGACTTTC.

The chain joins TRBV28 to TRBJ1-5; no definite D call. With 7 bases removed from V and 4 bases from J, the gap between germline ends came to 14 bases. CDR1 MDHEN and CDR2 SYDVKM come from the germline V gene. The CDR3 loop spans 14 amino acids. CDR3 in DNA: TGTGCCAGCAAGATTCCCCTTAAAAATCAGCCCCAGCATTTT. This translates into CASKIPLKNQPQHF.

This clone was seen a few times. The chain has TRBV5-1 and TRBJ2-1, with 9 bases aligning to TRBD1. Losses at the gene ends were 6 bases for V and 5 bases for J; bases not matched to a gene: 6. The CDR3 has 14 amino acids. CDR1 SGHRS and CDR2 YFSETQ come from the germline V gene. Here the CDR3 reads CASTRDRVDNEQFF. The CDR3 bases are TGCGCCAGCACGCGGGACAGGGTGGACAATGAGCAGTTCTTC.

In its sample, this clone was seen once. V gene TRBV7-2 combines with J gene TRBJ1-4; 7 bases are a match to TRBD1. From germline, CDR1 is SGHTA and CDR2 FQGNSA. The CDR3 runs to 13 residues. Trimming at V came to 3 bases and at J to 10 bases, leaving 5 bases not matched to a gene. The CDR3 spells CASSFQGGGKLFF. The CDR3 region has the DNA TGTGCCAGCAGCTTTCAAGGGGGCGGAAAACTGTTTTTT. Variable domain in full (rest from reference TRBV7-2 and TRBJ1-4): GAGVSQSPSNKVTEKGKDVELRCDPISGHTALYWYRQSLGQGLEFLIYFQGNSAPDKSGLPSDRFSAERTGGSVSTLTIQRTQQEDSAVYLCASSFQGGGKLFFGSGTQLSVL.

J is TRBJ1-6 and V is TRBV14, with a tentative D call TRBD1 (6 bases). The CDR3 covers 12 residues. V lost 4 bases and J 17 bases, leaving 15 bases between the germline ends. The germline CDR1 and CDR2 sequences are SGHDN and FVKESK. The CDR3 DNA sequence: TGTGCCAGCAGCCTACAGGGCGGATGGGTCCACTTT. Translated: CASSLQGGWVHF.

About this clone itself: The junction and the germline gene differ at one end; a read error may be behind it. The J gene is TRBJ2-1, the V gene TRBV7-3; TRBD2 matches at 8 bases. CDR1 and CDR2 from the germline V gene are SGHTA and FQGTGA. This CDR3 has 13 amino acids. CDR3 in DNA: TGTGCCAGCAGCTTGCGGGGGGACAAAGAGCAGTTCTTC. Translation gives CASSLRGDKEQFF.

This chain uses TRBV28 with TRBJ1-5, with D hard to call. The CDR3 runs to 12 residues. Germline V CDR1 and CDR2: MDHEN, SYDVKM. The germline V and J ends were trimmed by 4 bases and 7 bases, with 8 bases remaining between them. The CDR3 DNA reads TGTGCCAGCAGTTCCGGGGTGCAGCCCCAGCATTTT. This codes for CASSSGVQPQHF.

The chain uses TRBV7-2 and TRBJ1-2; 12 bases are shared with TRBD1. Germline V gives CDR1 SGHTA, CDR2 FQGNSA. The CDR3 spans 19 residues. The junction had 14 bases not matched to a gene; V was cut back by 2 bases and J by 4 bases. DNA for the CDR3: TGTGCCAGCAGCTTACTTCTTCCGGGACAGGGGGCGCGAAGCTATGGCTACACCTTC. It specifies CASSLLLPGQGARSYGYTF.

J is TRBJ2-7 and V is TRBV28, with 11 bases aligning to TRBD1. Germline V gene data show CDR1 as MDHEN and CDR2 as SYDVKM. V lost 1 base and J lost 0; bases outside the gene matches: 11. The length of the CDR3 is 19 residues. The CDR3 here is CASSLFWSGDRGYSYEQYF. The DNA for the CDR3 is TGTGCCAGCAGTTTATTCTGGTCTGGGGACAGGGGGTACTCCTACGAGCAGTACTTC.

The J gene is TRBJ2-3, the V gene TRBV14, with D possibly called TRBD1 or TRBD2 (5 bases each). This CDR3 has 16 amino acids. The V gene lost 4 bases and the J gene lost 2 bases, with 16 bases spanning the gap. CDR1 SGHDN and CDR2 FVKESK come from the germline V gene. CDR3 residues: CASSRGVSFLTDTQYF. CDR3 bases: TGTGCCAGCAGCCGAGGGGTGTCCTTCCTCACAGATACGCAGTATTTT. Complete variable domain (other parts from reference TRBV14 and TRBJ2-3): EAGVTQFPSHSVIEKGQTVTLRCDPISGHDNLYWYRRVMGKEIKFLLHFVKESKQDESGMPNNRFLAERTGGTYSTLKVQPAELEDSGVYFCASSRGVSFLTDTQYFGPGTRLTVL.

This chain uses TRBV6-1 with TRBJ2-7; 7 nucleotides line up with TRBD1. V shed 7 bases and J 3 bases; nucleotides not matched to a gene: 6. This CDR3 contains 13 residues. Germline V gene data show CDR1 as MNHNS and CDR2 as SASEGT. CDR3 coding DNA: TGTGCCAGCATGACAGGGATTAGCTACGAGCAGTACTTC. It specifies CASMTGISYEQYF.

This sequence joins TRBV6-5 and TRBJ1-2; the D gene is possibly TRBD1 (5 bases). Looked up from germline, CDR1 is MNHEY and CDR2 is SVGAGI. V was pared by 4 bases and J by 5 bases, with 11 bases between. The CDR3 sequence is 13 residues long. The CDR3 sequence: CASSFGGLYGYTF. CDR3 coding DNA: TGTGCCAGCAGTTTTGGGGGACTTTATGGCTACACCTTC.

This sequence joins TRBV5-1 and TRBJ2-1; tentative D call: TRBD1 (5 bases). Trimming pared 4 bases from V and 9 bases from J, leaving 17 bases between. This CDR3 contains 14 residues. CDR1 is SGHRS and CDR2 is YFSETQ in the germline V gene. CDR3 sequence (DNA): TGCGCCAGCAGCGGCAGGGCCCTCGTGAGTGAGCAGTTCTTC. Translating it yields CASSGRALVSEQFF.

The gene calls are TRBV4-1 and TRBJ1-1; a possible D gene is TRBD1 (6 bases). The V gene's germline CDR1 is MGHRA and CDR2 YSYEKL. Trimming cost V 2 bases and J 8 bases, with 15 bases left between them. This CDR3 has 14 residues. The CDR3 DNA follows: TGCGCCAGCAGCCAATATACAGGGAGGGTGGAAGCTTTCTTT. This translates into CASSQYTGRVEAFF.